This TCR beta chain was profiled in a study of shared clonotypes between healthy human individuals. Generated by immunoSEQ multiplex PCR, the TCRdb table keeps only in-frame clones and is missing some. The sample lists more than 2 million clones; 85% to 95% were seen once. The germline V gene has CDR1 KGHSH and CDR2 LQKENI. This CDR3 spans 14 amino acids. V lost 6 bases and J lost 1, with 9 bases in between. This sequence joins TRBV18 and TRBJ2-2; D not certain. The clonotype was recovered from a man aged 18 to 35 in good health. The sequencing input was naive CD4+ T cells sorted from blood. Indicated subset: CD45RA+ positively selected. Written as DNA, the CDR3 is TGTGCCAGCTCGCAACTTGAGAACACCGGGGAGCTGTTTTTT. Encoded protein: CASSQLENTGELFF.